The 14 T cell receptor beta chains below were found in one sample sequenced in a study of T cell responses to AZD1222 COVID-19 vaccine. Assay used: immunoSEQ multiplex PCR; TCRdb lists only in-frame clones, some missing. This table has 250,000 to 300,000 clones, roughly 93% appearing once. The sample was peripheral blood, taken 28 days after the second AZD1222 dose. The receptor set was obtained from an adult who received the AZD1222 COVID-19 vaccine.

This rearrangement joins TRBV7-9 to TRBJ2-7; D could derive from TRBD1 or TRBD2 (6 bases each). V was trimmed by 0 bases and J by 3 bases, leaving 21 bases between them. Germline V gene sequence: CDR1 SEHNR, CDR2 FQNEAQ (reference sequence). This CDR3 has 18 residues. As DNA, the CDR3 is TGTGCCAGCAGCTTAGCGCGGGGCCCAGGGGAAGGGTTCTACGAGCAGTACTTC. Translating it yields CASSLARGPGEGFYEQYF.

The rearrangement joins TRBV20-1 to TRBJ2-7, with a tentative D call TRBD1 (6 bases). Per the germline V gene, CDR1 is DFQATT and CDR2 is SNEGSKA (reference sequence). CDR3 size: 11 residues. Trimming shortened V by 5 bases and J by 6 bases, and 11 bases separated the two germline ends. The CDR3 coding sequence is TGCAGTGCTCTACAGGGCGCCGAGCAGTACTTC. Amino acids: CSALQGAEQYF.

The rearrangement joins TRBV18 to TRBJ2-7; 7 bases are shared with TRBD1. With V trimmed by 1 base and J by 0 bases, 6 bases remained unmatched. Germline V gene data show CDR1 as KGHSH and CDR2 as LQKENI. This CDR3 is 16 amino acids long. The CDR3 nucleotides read TGTGCCAGCTCACCACTCGACAGGGACCTCTCCTACGAGCAGTACTTC. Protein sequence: CASSPLDRDLSYEQYF.

CDR3 loop: CASSIDLGHTQYF. CDR3 DNA: TGTGCCAGCAGCATAGATTTAGGACATACGCAGTATTTT. V is TRBV6-5 and J is TRBJ2-3, with unresolved D. Between the trimmed V and J ends, which lost 6 bases and 7 bases, there was a span of 14 bases. In germline, CDR1 is MNHEY, CDR2 SVGAGI. This CDR3 contains 13 residues.

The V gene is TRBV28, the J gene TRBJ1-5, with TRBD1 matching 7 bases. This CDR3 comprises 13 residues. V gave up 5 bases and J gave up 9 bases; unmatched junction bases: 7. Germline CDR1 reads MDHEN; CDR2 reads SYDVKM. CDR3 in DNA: TGTGCCAGCAGTCAACAGGGACAGTGGCCCCAGCATTTT. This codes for CASSQQGQWPQHF.

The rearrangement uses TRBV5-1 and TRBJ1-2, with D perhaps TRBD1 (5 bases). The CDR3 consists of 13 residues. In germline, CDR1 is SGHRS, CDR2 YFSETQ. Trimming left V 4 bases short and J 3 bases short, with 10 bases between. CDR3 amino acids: CASSTRGDYGYTF. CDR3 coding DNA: TGCGCCAGCAGCACCCGAGGGGACTATGGCTACACCTTC.

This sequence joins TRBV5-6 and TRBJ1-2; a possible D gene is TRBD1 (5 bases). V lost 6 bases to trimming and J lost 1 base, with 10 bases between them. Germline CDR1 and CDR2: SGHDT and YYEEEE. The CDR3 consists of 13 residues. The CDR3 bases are TGTGCCAGCACCCCAAGGGGTAACTATGGCTACACCTTC. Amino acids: CASTPRGNYGYTF.

The CDR3 here is CASSYRLTEDTQYF. The CDR3 DNA sequence: TGTGCCAGCAGCTACCGTTTGACGGAAGATACGCAGTATTTT. The J gene is TRBJ2-3, the V gene TRBV5-5; D is undetermined. V gave up 3 bases and J gave up 5 bases, with 13 bases separating them. The CDR3 contains 14 residues. Germline V gene data show CDR1 as SGHKS and CDR2 as YYEKEE (reference sequence).

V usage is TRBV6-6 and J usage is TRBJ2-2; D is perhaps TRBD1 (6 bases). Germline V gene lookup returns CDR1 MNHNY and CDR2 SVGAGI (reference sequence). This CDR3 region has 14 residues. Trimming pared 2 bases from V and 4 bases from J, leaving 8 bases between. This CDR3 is CASSYGQSTGELFF. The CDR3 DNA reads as TGTGCCAGCAGTTACGGACAGAGCACCGGGGAGCTGTTTTTT.

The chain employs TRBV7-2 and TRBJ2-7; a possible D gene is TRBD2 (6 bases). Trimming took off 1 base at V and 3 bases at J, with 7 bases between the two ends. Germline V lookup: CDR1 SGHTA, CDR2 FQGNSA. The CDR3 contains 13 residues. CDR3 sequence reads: CASSLVDYYEQYF. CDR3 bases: TGTGCCAGCAGCTTAGTGGACTACTACGAGCAGTACTTC.

CDR3: CASSDVGYTF. CDR3 in DNA: TGTGCCAGCAGTGACGTTGGCTACACCTTC. The genes are TRBV28 and TRBJ1-2; no clear D gene. This CDR3 is 10 amino acids long. Per the germline V gene, CDR1 is MDHEN and CDR2 is SYDVKM. Trimming cost V 5 bases and J 7 bases, with 5 bases left between them.

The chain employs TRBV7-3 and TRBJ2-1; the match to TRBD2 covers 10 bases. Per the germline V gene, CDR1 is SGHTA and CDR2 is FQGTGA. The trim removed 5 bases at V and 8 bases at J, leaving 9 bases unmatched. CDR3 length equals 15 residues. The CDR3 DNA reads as TGTGCCAGCAGCCCCAAGCGGGGGGGCGCGTATGAGCAGTTCTTC. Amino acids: CASSPKRGGAYEQFF. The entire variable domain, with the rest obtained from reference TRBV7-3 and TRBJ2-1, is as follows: GAGVSQTPSNKVTEKGKYVELRCDPISGHTALYWYRQSLGQGPEFLIYFQGTGAADDSGLPNDRFFAVRPEGSVSTLKIQRTERGDSAVYLCASSPKRGGAYEQFFGPGTRLTVL.

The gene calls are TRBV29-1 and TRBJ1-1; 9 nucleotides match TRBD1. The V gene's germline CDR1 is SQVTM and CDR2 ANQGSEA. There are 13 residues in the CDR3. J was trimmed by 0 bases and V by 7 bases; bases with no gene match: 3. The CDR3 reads CSAHRGLNTEAFF. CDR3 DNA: TGCAGCGCCCACAGGGGGCTGAACACTGAAGCTTTCTTT.

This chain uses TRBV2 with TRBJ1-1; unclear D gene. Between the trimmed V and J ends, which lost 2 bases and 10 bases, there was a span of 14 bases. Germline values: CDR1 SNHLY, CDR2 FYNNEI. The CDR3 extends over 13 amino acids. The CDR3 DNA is TGTGCCAGCAGTGAACCCGAGCAGGCAGGAGCTTTCTTT. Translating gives CASSEPEQAGAFF.